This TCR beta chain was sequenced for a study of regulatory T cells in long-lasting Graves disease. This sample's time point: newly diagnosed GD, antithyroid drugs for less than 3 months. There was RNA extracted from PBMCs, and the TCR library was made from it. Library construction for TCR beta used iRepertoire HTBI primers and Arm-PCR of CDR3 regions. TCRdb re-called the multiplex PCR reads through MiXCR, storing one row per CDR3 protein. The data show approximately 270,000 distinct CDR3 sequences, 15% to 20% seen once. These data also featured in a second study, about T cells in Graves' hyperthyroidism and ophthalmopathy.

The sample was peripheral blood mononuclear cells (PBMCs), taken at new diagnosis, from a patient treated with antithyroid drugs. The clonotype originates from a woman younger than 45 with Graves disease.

The CDR3 sequence: CASSLESGANTGELFF. CDR3 nucleotides: TGTGCCAGCAGCTTAGAATCCGGGGCGAACACCGGGGAGCTGTTTTTT. V gene TRBV11-2 combines with J gene TRBJ2-2; perhaps TRBD2 as D (5 bases). The CDR3 covers 16 residues. V shed 0 bases and J shed 0 bases, with 8 bases lying between them. Looked up from germline, CDR1 is SGHAT and CDR2 is FQNNGV.